A single sample gave rise to the 24 T cell receptor beta chains below, sequenced in a study of blood T cell repertoires in COVID-19. Assay used: immunoSEQ multiplex PCR; TCRdb lists only in-frame clones, some missing. The sample consists of about 290,000 clones, under 90% of them appearing once. Sequencing input: peripheral blood. These receptors were taken from a woman aged 25 to 45 with COVID-19, enrolled during active disease.

This chain uses TRBV20-1 with TRBJ2-1; 8 positions match TRBD2. The germline V gene encodes CDR1 DFQATT and CDR2 SNEGSKA (reference sequence). V shed 3 bases and J 6 bases; nucleotides not matched to a gene: 13. The CDR3 is made up of 16 amino acids. The CDR3 sequence: CSASQGALADSNEQFF. As DNA, the CDR3 is TGCAGTGCTAGTCAAGGGGCACTAGCGGATTCCAATGAGCAGTTCTTC.

V is TRBV6-5 and J is TRBJ1-5; 10 bases are shared with TRBD1. In germline, CDR1 is MNHEY, CDR2 SVGAGI. CDR3 length equals 15 residues. The J segment lost 1 base and the V segment lost 6 bases, leaving 3 bases of the junction unmatched. The CDR3 DNA reads as TGTGCCAGCAGCCGGACAGGGGGGAGCAATCAGCCCCAGCATTTT. This sequence encodes CASSRTGGSNQPQHF.

The V call is TRBV3-1 (or the pseudogene TRBV3-2), the J call TRBJ1-1; weak D call: TRBD1 (6 bases). Germline values: CDR1 LGHDT, CDR2 YNNKEL (reference sequence). There are 13 residues in the CDR3. Trimming stripped 4 bases from V and 11 bases from J, with 17 bases between. CDR3 sequence: CASSLSVGRGAFF. The CDR3 nucleotides read TGTGCCAGCAGCCTATCGGTTGGAAGGGGGGCTTTCTTT.

This chain links TRBV9 with TRBJ1-2; D unclear. V shed 0 bases and J shed 4 bases, with 7 bases lying between them. CDR3 size: 13 residues. The V gene's germline CDR1 is SGDLS and CDR2 YYNGEE. Here the CDR3 reads CASSVVSLYGYTF. The CDR3 DNA reads TGTGCCAGCAGCGTAGTCTCCCTCTATGGCTACACCTTC.

The chain uses TRBV7-8 and TRBJ1-1; D is unclear. The length of the CDR3 is 14 residues. V lost 2 bases and J lost 0, with 7 bases in between. Germline assignment: CDR1 SGHVS and CDR2 FQNEAQ. CDR3 amino acids: CASSLPVLNTEAFF. The CDR3 region has the DNA TGTGCCAGCAGCTTACCCGTATTGAACACTGAAGCTTTCTTT.

The chain uses TRBV3-1 (or the pseudogene TRBV3-2) and TRBJ2-7, with 8 bases matching TRBD2. V lost 2 bases, J lost 9 bases, and 3 bases stayed unmatched. Germline values: CDR1 LGHDT, CDR2 YNNKEL (reference sequence). This CDR3 has 12 amino acids. The CDR3 reads CASSQSGGTQYF. For the CDR3, the DNA is TGTGCCAGCAGCCAATCGGGGGGGACGCAGTACTTC.

The chain has TRBV18 and TRBJ1-3; possible D gene TRBD1, 5 bases. CDR1 and CDR2 (germline): KGHSH, LQKENI. V gave up 3 bases and J gave up 3 bases, with 15 bases separating them. The CDR3 is 16 residues long. The CDR3 loop is CASSPRARAGGNTIYF. DNA for the CDR3: TGTGCCAGCTCACCCCGGGCCAGGGCAGGTGGAAACACCATATATTTT.

A remark on this clone: This sample also contains other DNA sequences that code for the same CDR3. J is TRBJ2-7 and V is TRBV28, with D unclear. The germline V gene encodes CDR1 MDHEN and CDR2 SYDVKM. The CDR3 consists of 12 residues. Trimming removed 1 base from V and 6 bases from J, with 7 bases in between. As DNA, the CDR3 is TGTGCCAGCAGTTTATCCCGCGGCGAGCAGTACTTC. Residues: CASSLSRGEQYF. Looking up the rest from reference TRBV28 and TRBJ2-7 gives the full variable domain: DVKVTQSSRYLVKRTGEKVFLECVQDMDHENMFWYRQDPGLGLRLIYFSYDVKMKEKGDIPEGYSVSREKKERFSLILESASTNQTSMYLCASSLSRGEQYFGPGTRLTVT.

This chain connects TRBV6-5 to TRBJ1-2; possible D gene TRBD1, 5 bases. Trimming took off 6 bases at V and 4 bases at J, with 12 bases between the two ends. CDR3 size: 13 residues. Germline CDR1 and CDR2: MNHEY and SVGAGI. CDR3 DNA: TGTGCCAGCAGGCCCTGGGGACTCTATGGCTACACCTTC. Protein product: CASRPWGLYGYTF.

The V gene is TRBV5-4, the J gene TRBJ2-7, with 9 bases matching TRBD1. The CDR3 has 15 amino acids. V gave up 3 bases and J gave up 9 bases; unmatched junction bases: 13. The V gene's germline CDR1 is SGHNT and CDR2 YYREEE (reference sequence). Written as DNA, the CDR3 is TGTGCCAGCAGCTCACCCACGGGACAGGGAGGTCGGCAGTACTTC. It yields the protein CASSSPTGQGGRQYF.

This sequence joins TRBV12-2 and TRBJ1-4; the DNA was not used to check the table's D call, TRBD1. TRBV12-2 has pseudogene status. CDR3 length: 14 residues. This CDR3 is CASRGGRRNEKLFF. Written as DNA, the CDR3 is TGTGCAAGTCGCGGTGGGCGCCGTAATGAAAAACTGTTTTTT.

A single count supports this clone. This chain uses TRBV5-6 with TRBJ2-1; TRBD2 might be the D (6 bases). V was cut by 2 bases and J by 8 bases, with 14 bases left in between. The germline CDR1 and CDR2 sequences are SGHDT and YYEEEE. This CDR3 region has 14 residues. The CDR3 nucleotides are TGTGCCAGCAGCTTTACCCCTAGCGCCGATGAGCAGTTCTTC. Translating gives CASSFTPSADEQFF. The variable domain in full, completed from reference TRBV5-6 and TRBJ2-1, reads DAGVTQSPTHLIKTRGQQVTLRCSPKSGHDTVSWYQQALGQGPQFIFQYYEEEERQRGNFPDRFSGHQFPNYSSELNVNALLLGDSALYLCASSFTPSADEQFFGPGTRLTVL.

This rearrangement joins TRBV19 to TRBJ1-1, with D perhaps TRBD1 (6 bases). The length of the CDR3 is 14 residues. The germline gives CDR1 LNHDA, CDR2 SQIVND (reference sequence). The V end was cut by 6 bases, the J end by 4 bases, with 15 bases between. The CDR3 sequence: CASRIGGRSTEAFF. CDR3 DNA: TGTGCCAGTAGGATCGGGGGGCGTAGCACTGAAGCTTTCTTT. Drawing the rest from reference TRBV19 and TRBJ1-1, the complete variable domain is DGGITQSPKYLFRKEGQNVTLSCEQNLNHDAMYWYRQDPGQGLRLIYYSQIVNDFQKGDIAEGYSVSREKKESFPLTVTSAQKNPTAFYLCASRIGGRSTEAFFGQGTRLTVV.

This chain links TRBV27 with TRBJ2-7, with D perhaps TRBD1 (6 bases). The germline V and J ends were trimmed by 7 bases and 6 bases, with 19 bases remaining between them. CDR1 and CDR2 (germline): MNHEY, SMNVEV (reference sequence). The CDR3 runs to 14 residues. CDR3 protein: CASTAWAGAREQYF. CDR3 nucleotide sequence: TGTGCCAGCACTGCCTGGGCAGGGGCTCGCGAGCAGTACTTC.

This chain connects TRBV2 to TRBJ1-1; a weak D match, TRBD1 (6 bases). The germline V and J ends were trimmed by 1 base and 6 bases, with 24 bases remaining between them. Germline assignment: CDR1 SNHLY and CDR2 FYNNEI. CDR3 size: 18 residues. CDR3 nucleotide sequence: TGTGCCAGCAGTGAAGAGGCTAGCGGAATTCGACAGGACGCTGAAGCTTTCTTT. It encodes CASSEEASGIRQDAEAFF. The full variable domain, completed using reference TRBV2 and TRBJ1-1, is EPEVTQTPSHQVTQMGQEVILRCVPISNHLYFYWYRQILGQKVEFLVSFYNNEISEKSEIFDDQFSVERPDGSNFTLKIRSTKLEDSAMYFCASSEEASGIRQDAEAFFGQGTRLTVV.

The genes are TRBV5-4 and TRBJ2-2; TRBD2 aligns across 11 bases. CDR3 length: 17 amino acids. Trimming removed 1 base from V and 3 bases from J; junction bases left unmatched: 5. Germline V lookup: CDR1 SGHNT, CDR2 YYREEE (reference sequence). The CDR3 DNA reads TGTGCCAGCAGCTTGATTGTACTAGCGGGGGACACCGGGGAGCTGTTTTTT. Translating it yields CASSLIVLAGDTGELFF.

The chain recombines TRBV6-2 or TRBV6-3 with TRBJ1-2, with D possibly matching TRBD1 (5 bases). Per the germline V gene, CDR1 is MNHEY and CDR2 is SVGEGT. The CDR3 sequence is 16 residues long. Trimming pared 0 bases from V and 6 bases from J, leaving 17 bases between. CDR3 protein: CASSYSRLIWGDGYTF. The CDR3 DNA follows: TGTGCCAGCAGTTACTCGAGGCTAATTTGGGGCGATGGCTACACCTTC.

The J gene is TRBJ1-3, the V gene TRBV6-5, with D unresolved. V lost 2 bases, J lost 0 bases, and 11 bases lay in between. Germline V gene data show CDR1 as MNHEY and CDR2 as SVGAGI. This CDR3 has 16 amino acids. CDR3 in DNA: TGTGCCAGCAGTTACACCAGTGGGCTCTCTGGAAACACCATATATTTT. It specifies CASSYTSGLSGNTIYF.

V is TRBV11-3 and J is TRBJ2-7, with TRBD2 as a possible D gene (5 bases). This CDR3 comprises 16 residues. V was trimmed by 5 bases and J by 0 bases, leaving 17 bases between them. Germline values: CDR1 SGHNT, CDR2 YENEEA. The CDR3 protein is CASSVPDSLSSYEQYF. The CDR3 nucleotides are TGTGCCAGCAGCGTTCCGGACTCGCTGAGCTCCTACGAGCAGTACTTC.

The J gene is TRBJ1-2, the V gene TRBV2; TRBD1 might be the D (5 bases). Germline V gene lookup returns CDR1 SNHLY and CDR2 FYNNEI. V lost 1 base and J lost 0, with 9 bases in between. CDR3 length: 15 amino acids. CDR3 protein: CASSEEGRANYGYTF. Here the CDR3 DNA reads TGTGCCAGCAGTGAAGAGGGCAGGGCTAACTATGGCTACACCTTC.

The chain has TRBV29-1 and TRBJ1-5; D unclear. Germline CDR1 SQVTM, CDR2 ANQGSEA. This CDR3 contains 13 residues. Trimming shortened V by 5 bases and J by 5 bases, and 13 bases separated the two germline ends. CDR3 coding DNA: TGCAGCGTTACATTGGCCGCGGATCAGCCCCAGCATTTT. Translated: CSVTLAADQPQHF.

The chain uses TRBV11-2 and TRBJ1-4; D is possibly TRBD1 (6 bases). CDR1 is SGHAT, CDR2 FQNNGV, per germline. The V gene lost 3 bases and the J gene lost 7 bases, with 15 bases spanning the gap. The CDR3 spans 15 residues. Here the CDR3 DNA reads TGTGCCAGCAGCTTTACAGGGACCAGGGGTGAAAAACTGTTTTTT. This codes for CASSFTGTRGEKLFF. Full variable domain (missing parts from reference TRBV11-2 and TRBJ1-4): EAGVAQSPRYKIIEKRQSVAFWCNPISGHATLYWYQQILGQGPKLLIQFQNNGVVDDSQLPKDRFSAERLKGVDSTLKIQPAKLEDSAVYLCASSFTGTRGEKLFFGSGTQLSVL.

The chain recombines TRBV19 with TRBJ1-2; D not certain. There are 14 residues in the CDR3. The ends were cut back, 9 bases at V and 0 bases at J, with 14 bases in the middle. Germline V gives CDR1 LNHDA, CDR2 SQIVND (reference sequence). In DNA form, the CDR3 reads TGTGCCAGCTCTCCGAGCCGAGCTAACTATGGCTACACCTTC. Protein sequence: CASSPSRANYGYTF.

The chain carries TRBV7-9 and TRBJ2-7; TRBD1 might be the D (6 bases). Germline V CDR1 and CDR2: SEHNR, FQNEAQ (reference sequence). This CDR3 comprises 16 residues. V was clipped by 4 bases and J by 2 bases, with 18 bases between them. The CDR3 reads CASSSYGQSYPYEQYF. The CDR3, as DNA: TGTGCCAGCAGCTCCTACGGACAGAGCTATCCCTACGAGCAGTACTTC.